This T cell receptor (beta chain) derives from a study of T cell responses to AZD1222 COVID-19 vaccine. The CDR3 covers 15 residues. CDR1 and CDR2 from the germline V gene are SGHVS and FNYEAQ. V was pared by 1 base and J by 7 bases, with 3 bases of the junction left unmatched. The protocol was immunoSEQ multiplex PCR, while the TCRdb copy is restricted to in-frame clones and leaves out a portion. This table has some 150,000 clones, around nine tenths appearing once. This sample comprised peripheral blood, obtained on day 0 of AZD1222 vaccination. V gene TRBV7-6 combines with J gene TRBJ1-4; the match to TRBD1 covers 10 bases. This clonotype was sampled from an adult in good health. DNA of the CDR3: TGTGCCAGCAGCTTAGGACAGGGGGCCGGTGAAAAACTGTTTTTT. Translating gives CASSLGQGAGEKLFF. Full variable domain (missing parts from reference TRBV7-6 and TRBJ1-4): GAGVSQSPRYKVTKRGQDVALRCDPISGHVSLYWYRQALGQGPEFLTYFNYEAQQDKSGLPNDRFSAERPEGSISTLTIQRTEQRDSAMYRCASSLGQGAGEKLFFGSGTQLSVL.